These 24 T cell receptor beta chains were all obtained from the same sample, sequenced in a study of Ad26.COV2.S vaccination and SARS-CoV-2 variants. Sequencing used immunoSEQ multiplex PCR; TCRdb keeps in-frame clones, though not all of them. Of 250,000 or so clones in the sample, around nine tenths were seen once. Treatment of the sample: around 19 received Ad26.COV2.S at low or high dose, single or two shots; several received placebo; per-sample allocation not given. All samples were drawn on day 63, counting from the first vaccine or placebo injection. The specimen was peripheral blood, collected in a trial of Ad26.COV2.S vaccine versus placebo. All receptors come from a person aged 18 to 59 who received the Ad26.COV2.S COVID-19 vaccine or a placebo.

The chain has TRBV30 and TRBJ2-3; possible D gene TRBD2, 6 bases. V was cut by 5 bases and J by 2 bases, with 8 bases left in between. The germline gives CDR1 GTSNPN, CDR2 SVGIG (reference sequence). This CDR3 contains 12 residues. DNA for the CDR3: TGTGCCTGGGCGGGGTCCACAGATACGCAGTATTTT. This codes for CAWAGSTDTQYF.

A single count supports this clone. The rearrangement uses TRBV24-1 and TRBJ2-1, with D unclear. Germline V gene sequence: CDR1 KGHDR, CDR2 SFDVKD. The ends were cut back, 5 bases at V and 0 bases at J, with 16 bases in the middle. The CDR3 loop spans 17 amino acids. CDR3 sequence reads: CATSARPSTNSYNEQFF. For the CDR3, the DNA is TGTGCCACCAGTGCCCGACCTAGTACCAACTCCTACAATGAGCAGTTCTTC.

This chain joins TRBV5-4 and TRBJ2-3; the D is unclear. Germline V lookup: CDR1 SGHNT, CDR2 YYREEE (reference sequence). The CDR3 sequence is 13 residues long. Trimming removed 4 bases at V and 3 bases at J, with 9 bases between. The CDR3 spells CASSTDSTDTQYF. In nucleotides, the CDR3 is TGTGCCAGCAGCACCGACTCGACAGATACGCAGTATTTT.

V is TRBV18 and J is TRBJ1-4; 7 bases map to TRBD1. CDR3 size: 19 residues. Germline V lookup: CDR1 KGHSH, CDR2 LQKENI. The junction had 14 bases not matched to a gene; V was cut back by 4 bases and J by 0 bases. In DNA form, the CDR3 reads TGTGCCAGCTCACAGGTGTTTTACAGGGGAACTGCAACTAATGAAAAACTGTTTTTT. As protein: CASSQVFYRGTATNEKLFF.

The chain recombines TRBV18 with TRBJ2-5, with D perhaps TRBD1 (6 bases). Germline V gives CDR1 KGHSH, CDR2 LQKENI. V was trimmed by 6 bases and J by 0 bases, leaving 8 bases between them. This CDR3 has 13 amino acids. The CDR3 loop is CASSDRNQETQYF. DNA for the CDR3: TGTGCCAGCTCCGACAGGAACCAAGAGACCCAGTACTTC.

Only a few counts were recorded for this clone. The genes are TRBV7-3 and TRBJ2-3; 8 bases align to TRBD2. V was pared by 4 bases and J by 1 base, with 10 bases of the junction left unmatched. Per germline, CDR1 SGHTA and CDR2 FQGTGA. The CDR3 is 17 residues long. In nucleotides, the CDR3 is TGTGCCAGCAGCTCCAGCCCCACGACTAGCGGCACAGATACGCAGTATTTT. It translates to CASSSSPTTSGTDTQYF.

CDR3 protein: CASSHPTVGAETQYF. In DNA, the CDR3 is TGCGCCAGCAGCCACCCAACTGTCGGGGCAGAGACCCAGTACTTC. The chain combines TRBV4-1 with TRBJ2-5; D is possibly TRBD1 or TRBD2 (5 bases each). The CDR3 has 15 amino acids. The V end was cut by 3 bases, the J end by 4 bases, with 15 bases between. The germline V gene has CDR1 MGHRA and CDR2 YSYEKL.

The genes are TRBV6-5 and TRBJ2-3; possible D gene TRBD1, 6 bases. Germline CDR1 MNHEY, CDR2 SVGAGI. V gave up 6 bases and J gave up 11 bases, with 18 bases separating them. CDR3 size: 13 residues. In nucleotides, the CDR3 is TGTGCCAGCAGGGGAACCGGGACAAAAGGGCAGTATTTT. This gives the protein CASRGTGTKGQYF.

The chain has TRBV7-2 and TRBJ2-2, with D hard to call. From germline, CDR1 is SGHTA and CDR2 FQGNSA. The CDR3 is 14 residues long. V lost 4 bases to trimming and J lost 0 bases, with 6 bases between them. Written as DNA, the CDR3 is TGTGCCAGCAGCTCCGCTACGAACACCGGGGAGCTGTTTTTT. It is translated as CASSSATNTGELFF.

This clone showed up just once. In DNA form, the CDR3 reads TGTGCCAGCAGCCCGATCCTCTTAGCTAACTATGGCTACACCTTC. It yields the protein CASSPILLANYGYTF. This sequence joins TRBV7-8 and TRBJ1-2; D call uncertain. Trimming removed 5 bases at V and 0 bases at J, with 13 bases between. Germline CDR1 is SGHVS and CDR2 is FQNEAQ. This CDR3 has 15 amino acids.

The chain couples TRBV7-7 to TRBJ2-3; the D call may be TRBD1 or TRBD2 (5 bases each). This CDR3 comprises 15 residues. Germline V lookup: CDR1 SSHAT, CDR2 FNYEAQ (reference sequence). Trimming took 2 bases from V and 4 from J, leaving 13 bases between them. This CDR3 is CASSLNQGVADTQYF. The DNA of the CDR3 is TGTGCCAGCAGCTTAAACCAGGGAGTTGCAGATACGCAGTATTTT. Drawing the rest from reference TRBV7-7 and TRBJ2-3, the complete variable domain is GAGVSQSPRYKVTKRGQDVTLRCDPISSHATLYWYQQALGQGPEFLTYFNYEAQPDKSGLPSDRFSAERPEGSISTLTIQRTEQRDSAMYRCASSLNQGVADTQYFGPGTRLTVL.

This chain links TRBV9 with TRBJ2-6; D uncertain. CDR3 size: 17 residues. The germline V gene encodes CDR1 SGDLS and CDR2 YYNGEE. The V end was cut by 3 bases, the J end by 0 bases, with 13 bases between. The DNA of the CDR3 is TGTGCCAGCAGCGGGCAGGCCCGAAGCTCTGGGGCCAACGTCCTGACTTTC. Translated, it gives CASSGQARSSGANVLTF.

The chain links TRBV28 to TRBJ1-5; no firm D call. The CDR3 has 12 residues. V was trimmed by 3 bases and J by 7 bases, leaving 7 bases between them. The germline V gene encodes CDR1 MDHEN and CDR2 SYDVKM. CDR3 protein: CASSLKGQPQHF. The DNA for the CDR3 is TGTGCCAGCAGTTTGAAGGGACAGCCCCAGCATTTT.

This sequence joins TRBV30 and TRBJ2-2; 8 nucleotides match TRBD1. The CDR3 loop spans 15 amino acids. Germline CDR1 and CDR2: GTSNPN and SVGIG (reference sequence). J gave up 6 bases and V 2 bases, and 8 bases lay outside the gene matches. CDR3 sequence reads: CAWSSRTGLSGELFF. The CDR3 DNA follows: TGTGCCTGGAGTTCCCGGACAGGGTTGTCCGGGGAGCTGTTTTTT.

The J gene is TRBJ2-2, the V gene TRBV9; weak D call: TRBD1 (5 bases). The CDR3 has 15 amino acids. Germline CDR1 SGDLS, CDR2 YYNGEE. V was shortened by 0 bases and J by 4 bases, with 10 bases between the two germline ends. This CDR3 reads CASSVAQGSTGELFF. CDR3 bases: TGTGCCAGCAGCGTAGCCCAGGGCAGCACCGGGGAGCTGTTTTTT.

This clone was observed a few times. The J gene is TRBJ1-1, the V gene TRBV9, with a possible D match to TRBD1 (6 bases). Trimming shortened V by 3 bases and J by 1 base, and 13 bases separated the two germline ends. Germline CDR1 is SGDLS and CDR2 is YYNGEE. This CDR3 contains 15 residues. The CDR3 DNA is TGTGCCAGCAGCGAATTAGGGGGTGGGAACACTGAAGCTTTCTTT. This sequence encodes CASSELGGGNTEAFF.

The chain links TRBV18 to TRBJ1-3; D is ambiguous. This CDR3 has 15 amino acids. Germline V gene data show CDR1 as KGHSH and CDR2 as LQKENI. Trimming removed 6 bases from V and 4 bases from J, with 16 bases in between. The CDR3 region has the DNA TGTGCCAGCTCGCCAGAACCGATGACAGGAAACACCATATATTTT. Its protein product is CASSPEPMTGNTIYF.

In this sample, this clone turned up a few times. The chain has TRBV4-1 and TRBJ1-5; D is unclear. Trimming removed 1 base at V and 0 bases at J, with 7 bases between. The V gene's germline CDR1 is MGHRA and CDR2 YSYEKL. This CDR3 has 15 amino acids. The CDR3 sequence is CASSQVPGSNQPQHF. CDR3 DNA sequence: TGCGCCAGCAGCCAAGTTCCCGGTAGCAATCAGCCCCAGCATTTT.

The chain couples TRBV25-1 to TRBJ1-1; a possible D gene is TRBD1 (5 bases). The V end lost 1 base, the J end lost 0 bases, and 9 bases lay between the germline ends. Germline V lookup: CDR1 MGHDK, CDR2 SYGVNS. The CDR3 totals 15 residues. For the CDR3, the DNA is TGTGCCAGCAGTGAATTGGGGGGGATGAACACTGAAGCTTTCTTT. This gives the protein CASSELGGMNTEAFF. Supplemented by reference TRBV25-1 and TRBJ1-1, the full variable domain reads EADIYQTPRYLVIGTGKKITLECSQTMGHDKMYWYQQDPGMELHLIHYSYGVNSTEKGDLSSESTVSRIRTEHFPLTLESARPSHTSQYLCASSELGGMNTEAFFGQGTRLTVV.

The CDR3 DNA sequence: TGTGCCAGCAGCTTAGTCGCTAGCGGGGGGGCCGGGGCAGATACGCAGTATTTT. This gives the protein CASSLVASGGAGADTQYF. The rearrangement links TRBV7-6 to TRBJ2-3; 12 bases line up with TRBD2. CDR3 length: 18 residues. CDR1 is SGHVS and CDR2 is FNYEAQ in the germline V gene. V shed 1 base and J 4 bases; nucleotides not matched to a gene: 9.

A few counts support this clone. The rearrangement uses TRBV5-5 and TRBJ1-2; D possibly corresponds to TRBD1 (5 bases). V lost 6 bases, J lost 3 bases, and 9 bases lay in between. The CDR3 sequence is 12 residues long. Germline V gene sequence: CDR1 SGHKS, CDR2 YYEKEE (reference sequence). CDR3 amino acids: CASTRDDYGYTF. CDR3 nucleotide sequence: TGTGCCAGCACCCGGGACGACTATGGCTACACCTTC.

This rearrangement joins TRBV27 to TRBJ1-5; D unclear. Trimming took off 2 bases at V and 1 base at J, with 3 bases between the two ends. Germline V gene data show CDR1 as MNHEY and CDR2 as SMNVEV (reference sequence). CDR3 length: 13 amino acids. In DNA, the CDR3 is TGTGCCAGCAGTTTAGGGAGCAATCAGCCCCAGCATTTT. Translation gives CASSLGSNQPQHF.

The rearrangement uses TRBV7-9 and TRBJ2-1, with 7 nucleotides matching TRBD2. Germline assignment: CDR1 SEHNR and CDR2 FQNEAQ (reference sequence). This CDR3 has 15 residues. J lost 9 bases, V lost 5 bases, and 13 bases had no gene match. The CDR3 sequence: CASSTIAGYIFEQFF. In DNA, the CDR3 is TGTGCCAGCAGCACCATAGCGGGTTACATTTTTGAGCAGTTCTTC.

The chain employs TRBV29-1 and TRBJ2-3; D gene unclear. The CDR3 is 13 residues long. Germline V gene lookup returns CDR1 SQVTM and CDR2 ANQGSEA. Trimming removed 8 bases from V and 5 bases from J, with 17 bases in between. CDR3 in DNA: TGCAGCTTCCGCCTGAACATAGAAGATACGCAGTATTTT. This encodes CSFRLNIEDTQYF.